This TCR beta chain was sequenced for a study of shared clonotypes between healthy human individuals. Notes on the study in general: Incomplete sequencing of sorted subsets was indicated by rarefaction despite large depth.

Assay execution took place at the deep level. Libraries were prepared by immunoSEQ multiplex PCR; TCRdb keeps only in-frame clonotypes and omits some of them. The sample lists 300,000 to 350,000 clones, around 70% occurring once. The germline CDR1 and CDR2 sequences are SGHRS and YFSETQ. CDR3 size: 18 residues. Trimming at V came to 0 bases and at J to 6 bases, leaving 13 bases not matched to a gene. Regarding this clone: Antigen specificity is unknown.

This chain joins TRBV5-1 and TRBJ2-1; 9 nucleotides align to TRBD2. The sequencing input was memory CD4+ T cells sorted from blood. Subset denoted: CD45RA-negative fraction. The sequence came from a man aged 25-45 years in good health. CDR3 DNA: TGCGCCAGCAGCTTGGGAATTATAGCGGGAGCGTCAAGCAATGAGCAGTTCTTC. This encodes CASSLGIIAGASSNEQFF.